The following is a TCR beta chain sequence with its context. This entry belongs to a study of blood T cell repertoires in COVID-19. Study background: PBMCs, B-cell-depleted T cells, or T cells were the source of the cDNA or gDNA that made up the material.

Those who participated ranged in age from roughly 18 to 100 years and resided in under 25 US areas. Membership in each cohort depended on participant-reported clinical history. CDR1 SGHAT and CDR2 FQNNGV come from the germline V gene. This CDR3 is built from 16 residues. V shed 2 bases and J shed 2 bases, with 14 bases lying between them. Measured with immunoSEQ multiplex PCR; TCRdb has only the in-frame clones, and not every one. The sample has roughly 450,000 clones, roughly 88% seen once. This TCR derives from a man aged 18 to 35 who had recovered from COVID-19. The source material was PBMCs or T cells enriched from blood (not recorded which). The chain joins TRBV11-2 to TRBJ2-3, with D perhaps matching TRBD2 (6 bases). This CDR3 is CASSLLPAGNTDTQYF. The CDR3 nucleotides read TGTGCCAGCAGCTTACTGCCCGCGGGGAACACAGATACGCAGTATTTT.